This record concerns one TCR beta chain sequence. The germline gives CDR1 SGHTA, CDR2 FQGNSA. CDR3 length: 14 amino acids. V was trimmed by 4 bases and J by 6 bases, leaving 16 bases between them. The record originates from a study of regulatory T cells in long-lasting Graves disease. Across the whole study: Patients with persistent Graves' disease had over 5 years of antithyroid drugs and persistent TSH receptor antibodies.

Arm-PCR of CDR3 regions and iRepertoire HTBI primers were the basis on which TCR beta libraries were built. Each CDR3 protein is one row after TCRdb ran MiXCR on the multiplex PCR reads. Among hundreds of thousands of distinct CDR3 sequences listed, 20% were seen once. The time point was: persistent/refractory GD, antithyroid drugs over 5 years with positive TRAb. The TCR library used RNA extracted from PBMCs. The source was peripheral blood mononuclear cells (PBMCs), collected when the disease was refractory, from a patient treated with antithyroid drugs. This sequence originates from a female donor with Graves disease. V usage is TRBV7-2 and J usage is TRBJ2-7; D uncertain. The CDR3 spells CASSSTAGQGEQYF. CDR3 DNA: TGTGCCAGCAGCTCAACTGCTGGGCAAGGCGAGCAGTACTTC. Together with reference TRBV7-2 and TRBJ2-7, the CDR3 gives the full variable domain: GAGVSQSPSNKVTEKGKDVELRCDPISGHTALYWYRQSLGQGLEFLIYFQGNSAPDKSGLPSDRFSAERTGGSVSTLTIQRTQQEDSAVYLCASSSTAGQGEQYFGPGTRLTVT.